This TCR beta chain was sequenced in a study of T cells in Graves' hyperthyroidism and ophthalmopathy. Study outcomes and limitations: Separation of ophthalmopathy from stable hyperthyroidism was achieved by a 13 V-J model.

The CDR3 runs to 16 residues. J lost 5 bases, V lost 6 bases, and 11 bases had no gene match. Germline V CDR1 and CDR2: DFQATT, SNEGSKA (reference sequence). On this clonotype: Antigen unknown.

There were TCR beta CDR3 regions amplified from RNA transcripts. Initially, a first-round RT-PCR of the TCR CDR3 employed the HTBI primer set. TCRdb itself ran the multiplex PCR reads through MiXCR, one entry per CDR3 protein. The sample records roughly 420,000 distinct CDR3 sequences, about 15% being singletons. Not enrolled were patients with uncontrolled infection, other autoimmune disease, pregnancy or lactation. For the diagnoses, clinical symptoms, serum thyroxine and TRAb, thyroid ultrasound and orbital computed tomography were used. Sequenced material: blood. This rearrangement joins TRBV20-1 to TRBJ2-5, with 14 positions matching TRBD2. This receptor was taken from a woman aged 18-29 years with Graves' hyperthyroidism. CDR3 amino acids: CSAKPGLAGVGETQYF. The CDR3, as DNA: TGCAGTGCGAAACCGGGACTAGCGGGAGTGGGGGAGACCCAGTACTTC.